This TCR beta chain came from a study of T cell repertoires in cytomegalovirus infection (dated by TCRdb to between 2018 and 2021). Turning to the overall study: Peptide stimulations targeted recently identified HLA-C-restricted CMV epitopes, whose presentation resists viral immunomodulation, together with well-studied HLA-B-restricted epitopes. The HLA type of each donor mattered for the analysis, because public TCR beta signatures pointed to carriage of CMV infection along with the matching HLA type.

Based on the germline V gene (reference sequence), the CDR1 and CDR2 sequences are LNHDA and SQIVND. The CDR3 runs 13 residues from the cysteine to the phenylalanine. Kept here is only the CDR3 DNA, which spans 39 bases and is read in frame from base 1. V trim: 7 bases; J trim: 6 bases; unmatched bases: 3. The reads were generated on an Illumina HiSeq 1500. TCRdb trimmed the raw reads at Q25, called clones with MiXCR and kept productive beta chains. Under each unique CDR3 protein, matching rows form one entry showing the most common genes and DNA. For this sample the table gives about 920,000 distinct CDR3 sequences, of which approximately 32% were detected only once. About an eighth of the sample rests with the top ten. The sample's treatment or condition, from its label and the paper: in vitro stimulation with specific CMV peptide epitopes to enrich CMV-specific T cells. What the study reported, not specific to this receptor: In both this cohort and an independent roughly 400-donor cohort, the cumulative frequency of public TCR beta family members distinguished carriers of CMV infection plus the relevant HLA type. The ex vivo response was dominated by HLA-C-restricted CMV-specific TCR beta clonotypes, which also provided the single most frequent clonotype in two of eight donors.

For this clonotype: It lacks a known antigen. Per-nucleotide qualities are absent, and no much larger clonotype sits a single base away.

The sequenced sample was cultured CD8+ T cells from PBMCs, obtained from culture after CMV antigen stimulation. The receptor chain draws on TRBV19 and TRBJ1-5; 10 nucleotides in the junction match TRBD1. The sequence was collected from a human donor in good health (CMV status not recorded). Some clones in this sample may be carry-over from other donors' samples. The CDR3 in this case is CASNDRGPQPQHF. The nucleotide sequence is TGTGCCAGTAACGACAGGGGGCCTCAGCCCCAGCATTTT.